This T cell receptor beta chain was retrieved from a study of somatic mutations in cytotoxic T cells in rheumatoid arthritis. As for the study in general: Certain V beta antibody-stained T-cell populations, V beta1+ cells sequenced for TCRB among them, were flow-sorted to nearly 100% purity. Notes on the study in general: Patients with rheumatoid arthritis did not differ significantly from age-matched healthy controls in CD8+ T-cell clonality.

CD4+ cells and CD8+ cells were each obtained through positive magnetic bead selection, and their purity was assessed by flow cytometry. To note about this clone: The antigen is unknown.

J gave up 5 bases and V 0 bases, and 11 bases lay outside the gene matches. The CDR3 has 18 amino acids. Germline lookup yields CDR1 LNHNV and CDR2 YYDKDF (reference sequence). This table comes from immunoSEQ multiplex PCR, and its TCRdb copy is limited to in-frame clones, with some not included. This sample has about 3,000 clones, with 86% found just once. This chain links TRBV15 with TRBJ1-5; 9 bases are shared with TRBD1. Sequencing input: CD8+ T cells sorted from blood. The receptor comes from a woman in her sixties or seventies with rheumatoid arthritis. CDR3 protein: CATSREGLQGALYQPQHF. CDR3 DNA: TGTGCCACCAGCAGAGAGGGGCTACAGGGGGCCCTGTATCAGCCCCAGCATTTT.